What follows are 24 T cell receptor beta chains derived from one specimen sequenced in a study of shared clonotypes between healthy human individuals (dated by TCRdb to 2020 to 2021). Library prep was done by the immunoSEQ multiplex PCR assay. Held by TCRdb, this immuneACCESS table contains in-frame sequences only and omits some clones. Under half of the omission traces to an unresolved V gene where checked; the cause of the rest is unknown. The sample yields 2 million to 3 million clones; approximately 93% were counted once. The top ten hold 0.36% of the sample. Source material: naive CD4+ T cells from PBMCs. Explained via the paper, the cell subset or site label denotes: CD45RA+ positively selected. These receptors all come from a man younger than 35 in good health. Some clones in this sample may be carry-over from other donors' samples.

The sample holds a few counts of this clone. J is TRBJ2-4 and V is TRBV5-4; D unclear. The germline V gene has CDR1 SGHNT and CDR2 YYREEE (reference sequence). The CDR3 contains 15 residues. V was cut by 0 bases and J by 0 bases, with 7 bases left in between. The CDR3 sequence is CASSLGSIAKNIQYF. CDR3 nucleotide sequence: TGTGCCAGCAGCTTGGGATCGATAGCCAAAAACATTCAGTACTTC.

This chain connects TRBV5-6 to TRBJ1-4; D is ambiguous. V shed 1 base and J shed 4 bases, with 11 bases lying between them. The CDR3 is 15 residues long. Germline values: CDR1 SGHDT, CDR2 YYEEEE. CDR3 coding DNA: TGTGCCAGCAGCTTGAGGGTCGGAATTAATGAAAAACTGTTTTTT. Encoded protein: CASSLRVGINEKLFF.

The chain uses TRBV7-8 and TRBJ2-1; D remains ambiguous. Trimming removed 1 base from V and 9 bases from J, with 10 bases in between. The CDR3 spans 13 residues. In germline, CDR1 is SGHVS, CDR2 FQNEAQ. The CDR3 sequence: CASSLDYLGEQFF. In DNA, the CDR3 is TGTGCCAGCAGCTTAGACTACCTTGGTGAGCAGTTCTTC.

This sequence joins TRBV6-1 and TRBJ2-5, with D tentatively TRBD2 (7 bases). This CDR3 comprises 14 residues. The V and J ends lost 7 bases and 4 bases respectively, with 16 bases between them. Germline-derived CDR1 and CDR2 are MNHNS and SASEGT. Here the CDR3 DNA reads TGTGCCAGCAATCCGAGGGGGGGGAGAGAGACCCAGTACTTC. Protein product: CASNPRGGRETQYF.

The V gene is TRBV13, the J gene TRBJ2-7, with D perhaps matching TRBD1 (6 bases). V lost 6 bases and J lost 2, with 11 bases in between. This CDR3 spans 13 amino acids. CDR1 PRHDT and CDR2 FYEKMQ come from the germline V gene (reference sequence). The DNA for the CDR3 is TGTGCCAGCAGTTTTGACAGGACCTACGAGCAGTACTTC. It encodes CASSFDRTYEQYF.

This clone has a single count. CDR3 sequence reads: CASSIDRREEKLFF. The CDR3 DNA follows: TGTGCCAGTAGTATAGACAGAAGAGAAGAAAAACTGTTTTTT. The chain has TRBV19 and TRBJ1-4, with unresolved D. V lost 0 bases and J lost 8, with 10 bases in between. CDR1 LNHDA and CDR2 SQIVND come from the germline V gene (reference sequence). This CDR3 has 14 amino acids. Combining the CDR3 with reference TRBV19 and TRBJ1-4 gives the whole variable domain DGGITQSPKYLFRKEGQNVTLSCEQNLNHDAMYWYRQDPGQGLRLIYYSQIVNDFQKGDIAEGYSVSREKKESFPLTVTSAQKNPTAFYLCASSIDRREEKLFFGSGTQLSVL.

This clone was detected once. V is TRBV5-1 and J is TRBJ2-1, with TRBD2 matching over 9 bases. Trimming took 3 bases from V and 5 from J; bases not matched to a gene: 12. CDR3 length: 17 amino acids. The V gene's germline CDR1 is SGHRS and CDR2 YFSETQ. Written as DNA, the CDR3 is TGCGCCAGCAGCTCCCCCTCCGGCCTAGCGGGACACAATGAGCAGTTCTTC. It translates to CASSSPSGLAGHNEQFF. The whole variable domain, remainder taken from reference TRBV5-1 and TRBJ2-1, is KAGVTQTPRYLIKTRGQQVTLSCSPISGHRSVSWYQQTPGQGLQFLFEYFSETQRNKGNFPGRFSGRQFSNSRSEMNVSTLELGDSALYLCASSSPSGLAGHNEQFFGPGTRLTVL.

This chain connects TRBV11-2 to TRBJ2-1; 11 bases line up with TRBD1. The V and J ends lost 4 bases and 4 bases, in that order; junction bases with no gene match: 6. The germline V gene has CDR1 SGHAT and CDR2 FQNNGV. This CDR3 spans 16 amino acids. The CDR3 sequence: CASSSKGQGVYNEQFF. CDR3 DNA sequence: TGTGCCAGCAGCTCTAAGGGACAGGGGGTTTACAATGAGCAGTTCTTC.

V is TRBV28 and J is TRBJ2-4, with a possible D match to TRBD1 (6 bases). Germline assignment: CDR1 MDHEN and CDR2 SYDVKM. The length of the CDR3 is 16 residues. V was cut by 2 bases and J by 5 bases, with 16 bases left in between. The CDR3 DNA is TGTGCCAGCAGTTTAGGTCAGGGGCGCGGCGAAAACATTCAGTACTTC. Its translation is CASSLGQGRGENIQYF.

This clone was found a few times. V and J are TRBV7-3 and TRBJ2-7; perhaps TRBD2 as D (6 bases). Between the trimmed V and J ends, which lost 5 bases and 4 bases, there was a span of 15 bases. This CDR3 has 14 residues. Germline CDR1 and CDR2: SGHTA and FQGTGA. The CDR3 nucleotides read TGTGCCAGCAGCCGCGGGGCGGTGGGGTACGAGCAGTACTTC. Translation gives CASSRGAVGYEQYF.

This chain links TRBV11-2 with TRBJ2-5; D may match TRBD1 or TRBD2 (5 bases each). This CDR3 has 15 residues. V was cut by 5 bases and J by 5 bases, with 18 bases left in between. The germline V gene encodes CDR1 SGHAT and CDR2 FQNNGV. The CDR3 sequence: CASSIRWGTQETQYF. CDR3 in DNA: TGTGCCAGCAGCATTCGTTGGGGGACGCAGGAGACCCAGTACTTC.

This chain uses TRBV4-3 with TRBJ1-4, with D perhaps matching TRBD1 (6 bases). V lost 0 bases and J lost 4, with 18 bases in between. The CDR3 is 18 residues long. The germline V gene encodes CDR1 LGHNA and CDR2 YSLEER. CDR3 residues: CASSQDSTGRAGNEKLFF. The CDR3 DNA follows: TGCGCCAGCAGCCAAGATAGTACAGGGAGGGCGGGTAATGAAAAACTGTTTTTT.

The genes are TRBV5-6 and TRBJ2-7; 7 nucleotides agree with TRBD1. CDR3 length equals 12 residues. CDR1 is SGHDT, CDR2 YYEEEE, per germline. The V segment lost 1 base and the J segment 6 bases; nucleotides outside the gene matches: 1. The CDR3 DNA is TGTGCCAGCAGCTTGCCAGGGGGCGAGCAGTACTTC. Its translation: CASSLPGGEQYF.

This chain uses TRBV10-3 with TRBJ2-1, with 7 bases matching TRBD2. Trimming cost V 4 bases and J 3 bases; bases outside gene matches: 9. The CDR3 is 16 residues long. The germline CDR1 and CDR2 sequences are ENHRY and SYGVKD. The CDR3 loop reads CAISAGREPRYNEQFF. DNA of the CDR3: TGTGCCATCAGTGCGGGGCGGGAGCCTCGCTACAATGAGCAGTTCTTC.

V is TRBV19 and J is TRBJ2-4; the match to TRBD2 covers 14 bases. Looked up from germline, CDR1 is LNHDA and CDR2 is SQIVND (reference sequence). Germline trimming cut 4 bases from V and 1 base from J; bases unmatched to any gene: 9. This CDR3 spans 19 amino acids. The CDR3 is CASSTVPGLAGDAKNIQYF. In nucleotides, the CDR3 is TGTGCCAGTAGTACCGTTCCGGGACTAGCGGGAGATGCCAAAAACATTCAGTACTTC.

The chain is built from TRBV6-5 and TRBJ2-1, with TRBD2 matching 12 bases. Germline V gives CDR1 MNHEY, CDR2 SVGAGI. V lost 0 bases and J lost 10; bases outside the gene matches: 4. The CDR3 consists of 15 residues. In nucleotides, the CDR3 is TGTGCCAGCAGTTACTCGATCCTAGCGGGAGGGGAGCAGTTCTTC. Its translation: CASSYSILAGGEQFF.

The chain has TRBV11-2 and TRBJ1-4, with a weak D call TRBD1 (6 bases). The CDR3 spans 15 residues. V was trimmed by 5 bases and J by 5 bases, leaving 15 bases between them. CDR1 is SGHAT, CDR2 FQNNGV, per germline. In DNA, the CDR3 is TGTGCCAGCAGCCCGGTGACAGGACGGAATGAAAAACTGTTTTTT. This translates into CASSPVTGRNEKLFF.

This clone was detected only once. In DNA, the CDR3 is TGTGCCAGCAGCCCCCCAGGTCTGAGTGGTGGTGAGCAGTTCTTC. This gives the protein CASSPPGLSGGEQFF. V and J are TRBV7-9 and TRBJ2-1; D ambiguous. Germline values: CDR1 SEHNR, CDR2 FQNEAQ (reference sequence). The CDR3 consists of 15 residues. The germline V and J ends were trimmed by 5 bases and 9 bases, with 20 bases remaining between them.

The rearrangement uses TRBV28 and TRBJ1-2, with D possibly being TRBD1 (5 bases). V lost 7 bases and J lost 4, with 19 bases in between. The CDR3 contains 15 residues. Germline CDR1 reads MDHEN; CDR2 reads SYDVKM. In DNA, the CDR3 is TGTGCCAGCACTCCAGGCGGGGGATTGGGCTATGGCTACACCTTC. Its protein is CASTPGGGLGYGYTF.

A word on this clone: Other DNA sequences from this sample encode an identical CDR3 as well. The CDR3 DNA sequence: TGTGCCAGCAGCTTGGACCGAGAGGGCTACACCTTC. This sequence encodes CASSLDREGYTF. The V call is TRBV7-9, the J call TRBJ1-2; no clear D gene. The CDR3 length is 12 residues. CDR1 and CDR2 from the germline V gene are SEHNR and FQNEAQ (reference sequence). With 3 bases removed from V and 8 bases from J, the gap between germline ends came to 10 bases.

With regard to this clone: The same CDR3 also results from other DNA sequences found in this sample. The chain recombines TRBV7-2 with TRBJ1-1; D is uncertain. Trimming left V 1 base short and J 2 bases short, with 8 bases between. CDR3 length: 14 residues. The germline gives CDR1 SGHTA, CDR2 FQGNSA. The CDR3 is CASSLVSGNTEAFF. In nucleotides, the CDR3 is TGTGCCAGCAGCTTAGTATCTGGAAACACTGAAGCTTTCTTT. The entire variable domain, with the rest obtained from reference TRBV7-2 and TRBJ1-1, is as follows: GAGVSQSPSNKVTEKGKDVELRCDPISGHTALYWYRQSLGQGLEFLIYFQGNSAPDKSGLPSDRFSAERTGGSVSTLTIQRTQQEDSAVYLCASSLVSGNTEAFFGQGTRLTVV.

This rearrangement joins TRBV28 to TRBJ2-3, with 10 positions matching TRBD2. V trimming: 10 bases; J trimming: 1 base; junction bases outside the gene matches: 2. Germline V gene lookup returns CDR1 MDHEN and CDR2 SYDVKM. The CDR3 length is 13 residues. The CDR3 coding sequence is TGTGCCACGGGACTAGCGCGCACAGATACGCAGTATTTT. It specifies CATGLARTDTQYF. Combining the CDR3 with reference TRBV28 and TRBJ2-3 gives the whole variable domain DVKVTQSSRYLVKRTGEKVFLECVQDMDHENMFWYRQDPGLGLRLIYFSYDVKMKEKGDIPEGYSVSREKKERFSLILESASTNQTSMYLCATGLARTDTQYFGPGTRLTVL.

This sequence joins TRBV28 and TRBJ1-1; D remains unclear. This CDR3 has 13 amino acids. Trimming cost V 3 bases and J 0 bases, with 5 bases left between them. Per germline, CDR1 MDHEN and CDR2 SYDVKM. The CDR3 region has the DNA TGTGCCAGCAGTTTTGTGGTGAACACTGAAGCTTTCTTT. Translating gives CASSFVVNTEAFF.

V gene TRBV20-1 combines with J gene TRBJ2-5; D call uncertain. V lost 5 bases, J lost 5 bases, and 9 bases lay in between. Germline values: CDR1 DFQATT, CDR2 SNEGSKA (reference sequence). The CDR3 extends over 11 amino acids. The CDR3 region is CSAETRETQYF. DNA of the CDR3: TGCAGTGCTGAGACTCGGGAGACCCAGTACTTC.